This T cell receptor (beta chain) was recorded in a study of identical twins. Using its own MiXCR run on the 5' RACE reads, TCRdb lists one record per CDR3 protein. The profile shows roughly 1,500,000 distinct CDR3 sequences, under 35% of them singletons. This clonotype has only a few counts. CDR1 is MNHEY, CDR2 SMNVEV, per germline (reference sequence). V was clipped by 4 bases and J by 4 bases, with 5 bases between them. This CDR3 region has 13 residues. The clonotype was recovered from a newborn girl in good health. The chain carries TRBV27 and TRBJ2-6; D is perhaps TRBD1 (5 bases). Sequenced: cord blood. CDR3 nucleotides: TGTGCCAGCAGTTACAGGGGGGCCAACGTCCTGACTTTC. Its translation: CASSYRGANVLTF.